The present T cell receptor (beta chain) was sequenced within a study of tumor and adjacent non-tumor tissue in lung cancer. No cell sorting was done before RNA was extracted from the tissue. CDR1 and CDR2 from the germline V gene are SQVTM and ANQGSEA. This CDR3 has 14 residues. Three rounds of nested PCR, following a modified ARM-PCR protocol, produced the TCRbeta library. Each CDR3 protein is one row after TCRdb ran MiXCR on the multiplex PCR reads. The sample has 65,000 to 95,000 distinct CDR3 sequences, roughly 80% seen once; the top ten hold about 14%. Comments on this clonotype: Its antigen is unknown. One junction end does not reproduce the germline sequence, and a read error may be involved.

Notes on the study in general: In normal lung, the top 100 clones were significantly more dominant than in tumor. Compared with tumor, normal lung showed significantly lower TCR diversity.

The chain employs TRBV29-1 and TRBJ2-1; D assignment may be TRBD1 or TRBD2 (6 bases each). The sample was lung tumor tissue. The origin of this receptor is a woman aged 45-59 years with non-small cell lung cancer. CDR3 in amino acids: CSLEGYTGAWEQFF. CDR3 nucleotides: TGCAGCCTTGAAGGGTACACGGGGGCATGGGAGCAGTTCTTC.